Presented here are 22 T cell receptor beta chains from one specimen sequenced in a study of human T cells and chemical hapten exposure. Each CDR3 protein gets one entry after TCRdb re-called the RACE reads with MiXCR. Seen here are approximately 80,000 distinct CDR3 sequences, 11% observed once, and the top ten hold roughly 3.7%. The time point here: patch test 3, about 24 weeks after DPC sensitization. The treatment is: therapeutic diphenylcyclopropenone sensitization with weekly scalp DPC. The source was whole blood, collected in connection with sensitization to the hapten diphenylcyclopropenone (DPC). These TCRs come from a woman aged 50 to 65 with alopecia areata. Some clones in this sample may be carry-over from other donors' samples.

The rearrangement links TRBV7-6 to TRBJ2-2; weak D call: TRBD1 (6 bases). Germline CDR1 and CDR2: SGHVS and FNYEAQ. Trimming took off 2 bases at V and 0 bases at J, with 13 bases between the two ends. This CDR3 has 17 amino acids. CDR3 loop: CASSLPTGPANTGELFF. The CDR3 nucleotides are TGTGCCAGCAGCTTACCTACAGGGCCCGCGAACACCGGGGAGCTGTTTTTT.

The gene calls are TRBV29-1 and TRBJ2-5, with TRBD2 as a possible D gene (6 bases). Germline V gives CDR1 SQVTM, CDR2 ANQGSEA. The CDR3 runs 13 residues. V was cut by 6 bases and J by 5 bases, with 16 bases left in between. In DNA, the CDR3 is TGCAGCGTCCTAGCGATGGGAGTGGAGACCCAGTACTTC. Its protein product is CSVLAMGVETQYF.

There are many counts of this clonotype. This rearrangement joins TRBV4-2 to TRBJ1-4; D perhaps matches TRBD1 (5 bases). Germline-derived CDR1 and CDR2 are LGHNA and YNFKEQ. The germline V and J ends were trimmed by 1 base and 2 bases, with 8 bases remaining between them. There are 15 residues in the CDR3. The CDR3 region has the DNA TGTGCCAGCAGCCAAGTCAAGGGGACTAATGAAAAACTGTTTTTT. It encodes CASSQVKGTNEKLFF.

This clonotype has a count of ten or more. This rearrangement joins TRBV5-1 to TRBJ1-1; D may be TRBD1 (5 bases). Trimming left V 0 bases short and J 0 bases short, with 15 bases between. The germline V gene encodes CDR1 SGHRS and CDR2 YFSETQ. The CDR3 runs 17 residues. The CDR3 DNA follows: TGCGCCAGCAGCTTGGATGGGACCGATCCTTTGAACACTGAAGCTTTCTTT. As protein: CASSLDGTDPLNTEAFF.

Only a few counts were recorded for this clonotype. The J gene is TRBJ2-5, the V gene TRBV29-1; the match to TRBD1 covers 8 bases. The CDR3 is 15 residues long. The V gene end was trimmed by 6 bases and the J gene end by 3 bases; junction bases not matched to a gene: 12. Germline values: CDR1 SQVTM, CDR2 ANQGSEA. CDR3 DNA: TGCAGCGTAACTATTGGGGCAGGGGGCGAAGAGACCCAGTACTTC. Translation gives CSVTIGAGGEETQYF.

This clonotype has a handful of counts. The chain links TRBV4-3 to TRBJ2-7; 10 bases line up with TRBD2. Looked up from germline, CDR1 is LGHNA and CDR2 is YSLEER. Trimming removed 4 bases from V and 6 bases from J; junction bases left unmatched: 9. The length of the CDR3 is 15 residues. The CDR3 DNA is TGCGCCAGCAGCCTTAGCGGGAGGACCCCACTCGAGCAGTACTTC. This translates into CASSLSGRTPLEQYF.

The chain recombines TRBV23-1 with TRBJ2-7; D remains unclear. TRBV23-1 is known as an ORF, though its function is uncertain. The CDR3 sequence is 16 residues long. The V end lost 0 bases, the J end lost 1 base, and 13 bases lay between the germline ends. CDR3 DNA: TGCGCCAGCAGTCAATCCGGGCCGACCCAGTCCTACGAGCAGTACTTC. Translating it yields CASSQSGPTQSYEQYF.

This clonotype showed up many times. The gene calls are TRBV29-1 and TRBJ2-1; the match to TRBD2 covers 8 bases. The CDR3 spans 13 residues. CDR1 is SQVTM, CDR2 ANQGSEA, per germline. The CDR3 DNA reads TGCAGGGTAACTAGCGGAACCGACAATGAGCAGTTCTTC. It translates to CRVTSGTDNEQFF.

This clonotype was found many times. The V gene is TRBV7-9, the J gene TRBJ1-5, with D perhaps TRBD1 (5 bases). V lost 0 bases and J lost 4, with 7 bases in between. This CDR3 spans 14 amino acids. CDR1 is SEHNR and CDR2 is FQNEAQ in the germline V gene (reference sequence). CDR3 in DNA: TGTGCCAGCAGCTTAGCAGGGGCAAATCAGCCCCAGCATTTT. It codes for CASSLAGANQPQHF.

V usage is TRBV10-3 and J usage is TRBJ2-1, with 7 bases fitting TRBD2. This CDR3 has 14 amino acids. The junction had 6 bases not matched to a gene; V was cut back by 4 bases and J by 6 bases. Germline V gene data show CDR1 as ENHRY and CDR2 as SYGVKD. Written as DNA, the CDR3 is TGTGCCATCAGTGGTGGCCTAGCGGCCAATGAGCAGTTCTTC. This sequence encodes CAISGGLAANEQFF.

The chain carries TRBV20-1 and TRBJ2-1, with 9 bases that match TRBD2. This CDR3 spans 16 amino acids. V lost 5 bases to trimming and J lost 10 bases; unmatched junction nucleotides: 18. CDR1 DFQATT and CDR2 SNEGSKA come from the germline V gene (reference sequence). The CDR3 protein is CSAGGTGGLAGSEQFF. The DNA for the CDR3 is TGCAGTGCTGGAGGGACCGGCGGTCTAGCGGGAAGCGAGCAGTTCTTC.

This clonotype was recorded at least ten times. The genes are TRBV20-1 and TRBJ1-5; D is unclear. The germline gives CDR1 DFQATT, CDR2 SNEGSKA (reference sequence). Trimming left V 0 bases short and J 0 bases short, with 12 bases between. This CDR3 region has 16 residues. CDR3 nucleotides: TGCAGTGCTAGAGATTCTGCCCCTAGTAGCAATCAGCCCCAGCATTTT. Translating it yields CSARDSAPSSNQPQHF.

This rearrangement joins TRBV9 to TRBJ1-5; D remains ambiguous. The length of the CDR3 is 14 residues. CDR1 and CDR2 (germline): SGDLS, YYNGEE. Trimming removed 0 bases from V and 4 bases from J, with 8 bases in between. CDR3 in DNA: TGTGCCAGCAGCGTAGCGTGGAGAAATCAGCCCCAGCATTTT. The encoded protein is CASSVAWRNQPQHF.

The chain links TRBV6-2 or TRBV6-3 to TRBJ2-1; D unresolved. Trimming stripped 7 bases from V and 3 bases from J, with 10 bases between. This CDR3 is 13 amino acids long. Germline V gene data show CDR1 as MNHEY and CDR2 as SVGEGT. CDR3 sequence (DNA): TGTGCCAGCAACTCTCTCCACTACAATGAGCAGTTCTTC. Translating gives CASNSLHYNEQFF.

This clonotype turned up a few times. CDR3 bases: TGTGCCAGCAGCAAGCGGGGGGCGTATATTAGCACTGAAGCTTTCTTT. This sequence encodes CASSKRGAYISTEAFF. This rearrangement joins TRBV6-5 to TRBJ1-1; the D gene is possibly TRBD1 (6 bases). The CDR3 is 16 amino acids. Between the trimmed V and J ends, which lost 6 bases and 4 bases, there was a span of 21 bases. Germline V gives CDR1 MNHEY, CDR2 SVGAGI.

This clonotype showed up many times. The genes are TRBV3-1 and TRBJ2-1, with 9 bases identical to TRBD2. In germline, CDR1 is LGHDT, CDR2 YNNKEL (reference sequence). Germline trimming cut 0 bases from V and 15 bases from J; bases unmatched to any gene: 6. This CDR3 region has 13 residues. CDR3 residues: CASSQDLAGGMFF. Written as DNA, the CDR3 is TGTGCCAGCAGCCAAGATCTTGCGGGAGGGATGTTCTTC.

V gene TRBV9 combines with J gene TRBJ2-2; tentative D call: TRBD2 (6 bases). Germline values: CDR1 SGDLS, CDR2 YYNGEE. Trimming shortened V by 4 bases and J by 4 bases, and 14 bases separated the two germline ends. This CDR3 spans 15 amino acids. CDR3 sequence reads: CASSPRQAGTGELFF. CDR3 DNA sequence: TGTGCCAGCAGCCCCCGTCAAGCGGGCACCGGGGAGCTGTTTTTT.

The CDR3 DNA is TGTGCCAGCAGTTCCGACCTCTCCTACGAGCAGTACTTC. Residues: CASSSDLSYEQYF. V gene TRBV28 combines with J gene TRBJ2-7; D gene uncertain. Trimming cost V 4 bases and J 0 bases, with 7 bases left between them. The CDR3 contains 13 residues. Germline V lookup: CDR1 MDHEN, CDR2 SYDVKM.

This clonotype has at least ten counts. V and J are TRBV2 and TRBJ2-3, with unresolved D. V shed 7 bases and J shed 3 bases, with 8 bases lying between them. The CDR3 extends over 12 amino acids. In germline, CDR1 is SNHLY, CDR2 FYNNEI. The CDR3 nucleotides are TGTGCCAGCAAAGAGAGGACAGATACGCAGTATTTT. Its protein product is CASKERTDTQYF.

The sample holds many counts of this clonotype. This sequence joins TRBV6-5 and TRBJ1-2; TRBD1 is a possible D gene (5 bases). In germline, CDR1 is MNHEY, CDR2 SVGAGI. V was clipped by 4 bases and J by 8 bases, with 11 bases between them. The CDR3 consists of 12 residues. The CDR3 DNA is TGTGCCAGCAGTTTCGACAGACGCGGCTACACCTTC. This encodes CASSFDRRGYTF.

The chain combines TRBV7-2 with TRBJ2-2, with a weak D call TRBD2 (5 bases). Per the germline V gene, CDR1 is SGHTA and CDR2 is FQGNSA. Between the trimmed V and J ends, which lost 4 bases and 1 base, there was a span of 7 bases. The CDR3 length is 14 residues. The CDR3 is CASSYRENTGELFF. DNA for the CDR3: TGTGCCAGCAGCTATCGGGAGAACACCGGGGAGCTGTTTTTT. Using reference TRBV7-2 and TRBJ2-2 for the parts outside the CDR3, the full variable domain is GAGVSQSPSNKVTEKGKDVELRCDPISGHTALYWYRQSLGQGLEFLIYFQGNSAPDKSGLPSDRFSAERTGGSVSTLTIQRTQQEDSAVYLCASSYRENTGELFFGEGSRLTVL.

This clonotype was recorded many times. This rearrangement joins TRBV30 to TRBJ2-7, with TRBD2 identical over 13 bases. This CDR3 contains 14 residues. The germline CDR1 and CDR2 sequences are GTSNPN and SVGIG (reference sequence). J gave up 5 bases and V 3 bases, and 4 bases lay outside the gene matches. The CDR3 sequence: CAWRLAGGGHEQYF. Here the CDR3 DNA reads TGTGCCTGGAGACTAGCGGGAGGGGGACACGAGCAGTACTTC.